The source of this T cell receptor beta chain is a study of cytomegalovirus exposure and HLA in healthy donors. Study-wide points: It was reported in a later analysis that an Asian-associated ancestry cluster showed fewer N-insertions than the approximately 670-donor mean. DRB1 showed the most TCR associations and HLA-C the fewest in a later analysis, as rates varied by HLA locus.

PCR primers comprised 60 Vbeta and 13 Jbeta primers. This table comes from immunoSEQ multiplex PCR, and its TCRdb copy is limited to in-frame clones, with some not included. The listing records tens of thousands of clones. To note about this clone: The target antigen is unknown.

V was clipped by 3 bases and J by 3 bases, with 8 bases between them. The length of the CDR3 is 13 residues. From germline, CDR1 is LNHDA and CDR2 SQIVND (reference sequence). The chain recombines TRBV19 with TRBJ2-5; D gene unclear. The receptor was derived from a male donor in good health and CMV-seropositive. The sequencing sample was made of PBMCs. The DNA for the CDR3 is TGTGCCAGTAGTATTAGCTGGGAAGAGACCCAGTACTTC. Encoded protein: CASSISWEETQYF. The whole variable domain, filled in from reference TRBV19 and TRBJ2-5, reads DGGITQSPKYLFRKEGQNVTLSCEQNLNHDAMYWYRQDPGQGLRLIYYSQIVNDFQKGDIAEGYSVSREKKESFPLTVTSAQKNPTAFYLCASSISWEETQYFGPGTRLLVL.